The source of this TCR beta chain is a study of T cell responses to AZD1222 COVID-19 vaccine. Findings and limits, study-wide: All repertoire sampling was performed exclusively after the peak T cell response.

The protocol was immunoSEQ multiplex PCR, while the TCRdb copy is restricted to in-frame clones and leaves out a portion. The repertoire holds about 150,000 clones, with 80% to 90% as singletons. Notes on this clone: What it recognizes is unknown. The junction shows a germline mismatch at one end, possibly a read error.

CDR3 length: 11 residues. The TCR originated in an adult in good health. This chain connects TRBV12-3 or TRBV12-4 to TRBJ1-2; D gene ambiguous. Material: peripheral blood, obtained on day 0 of AZD1222 vaccination. The CDR3 nucleotides are TGTGCCAGCAGTTTAGGGTTGAAGGAAAGCTTC. Protein sequence: CASSLGLKESF.